The 5 T cell receptor beta chains below come from one sample, sequenced in a study of OX40 agonist ivuxolimab in advanced cancers. Measured with immunoSEQ multiplex PCR; TCRdb has only the in-frame clones, and not every one. Here the sample spans some 19,000 clones, about 83% being singletons. Sequencing was performed on CD4+ or CD8+ T cells sorted from blood, taken in a trial of the OX40 agonist ivuxolimab. All receptors derive from an adult with an advanced solid tumor such as melanoma, head and neck, liver or kidney cancer.

The gene calls are TRBV7-9 and TRBJ1-3, with D possibly matching TRBD1 (5 bases). The CDR3 length is 16 residues. V dropped 1 base and J dropped 0 bases, with 10 bases sitting between them. Germline V gives CDR1 SEHNR, CDR2 FQNEAQ (reference sequence). The CDR3 spells CASSLGGPHSGNTIYF. CDR3 DNA sequence: TGTGCCAGCAGCTTAGGGGGCCCCCACTCTGGAAACACCATATATTTT.

The chain combines TRBV6-1 with TRBJ1-5; D is unresolved. CDR1 and CDR2 from the germline V gene are MNHNS and SASEGT. V dropped 0 bases and J dropped 5 bases, with 11 bases sitting between them. CDR3 length: 15 amino acids. CDR3 protein: CASSEAPWGDQPQHF. The CDR3 DNA reads as TGTGCCAGCAGTGAAGCGCCCTGGGGAGATCAGCCCCAGCATTTT.

In its sample, this clone was seen once. The V and J genes are TRBV4-1 and TRBJ2-7, with D tentatively TRBD2 (6 bases). This CDR3 spans 14 amino acids. The germline V and J ends were trimmed by 4 bases and 6 bases, with 16 bases remaining between them. Germline loops: CDR1 MGHRA, CDR2 YSYEKL. CDR3 DNA: TGCGCCAGCAGCCCGACTAGTCTCCTCAGCGAGCAGTACTTC. Amino acid sequence: CASSPTSLLSEQYF.

J is TRBJ1-2 and V is TRBV6-5; the match to TRBD1 covers 11 bases. CDR1 and CDR2 (germline): MNHEY, SVGAGI. V trimming: 6 bases; J trimming: 2 bases; junction bases outside the gene matches: 2. The length of the CDR3 is 14 residues. CDR3 nucleotides: TGTGCCAGCAGGGACAGGGGGCTGAACTATGGCTACACCTTC. This encodes CASRDRGLNYGYTF.

V usage is TRBV5-4 and J usage is TRBJ1-1; tentative D call: TRBD1 (5 bases). The CDR3 loop spans 15 amino acids. The V end lost 3 bases, the J end lost 0 bases, and 12 bases lay between the germline ends. Germline V gene data show CDR1 as SGHNT and CDR2 as YYREEE (reference sequence). The chain's CDR3 is CASSWMGLMNTEAFF. CDR3 sequence (DNA): TGTGCCAGCAGCTGGATGGGACTCATGAACACTGAAGCTTTCTTT.